This TCR beta chain comes out of a study of shared T cell receptors in the human thymus. Some clones are missing from TCRdb's copy, which holds only in-frame ones; the method was immunoSEQ multiplex PCR. The sample yields approximately 760,000 clones, 80% to 90% seen once. Trimming took off 7 bases at V and 1 base at J, with 13 bases between the two ends. The germline gives CDR1 MDHEN, CDR2 SYDVKM. This CDR3 spans 14 amino acids. These records were also assigned to another study, of human thymus T cells. Turning to that study: Corrective surgery for congenital heart defects was being performed on the healthy Finnish infants who served as donors. Resections removed during corrective heart surgery provided the thymus tissue used. Reports from related research described highly overlapping thymic repertoires among unrelated individuals.

Sequencing was done on a sample of thymocytes. The V call is TRBV28, the J call TRBJ1-1; weak D call: TRBD1 (6 bases). This TCR was sampled from a girl under three years old with a congenital heart defect. This chain's CDR3 is CASTYRVRNTEAFF. The CDR3 region has the DNA TGTGCCAGCACCTACAGGGTTCGGAACACTGAAGCTTTCTTT.